The clone carrying this T cell receptor beta chain appeared many times. V lost 6 bases and J lost 0; bases outside the gene matches: 13. The CDR3 consists of 17 residues. TCRdb recomputed calls from the RT-PCR reads with MiXCR, one row per CDR3 protein. The sample holds hundreds of thousands of distinct CDR3 sequences; more than 13% are singletons and the top ten take roughly 3.9%. The chain uses TRBV12-3 or TRBV12-4 and TRBJ2-5; 7 nucleotides agree with TRBD2. The sample comprised memory CD4+ T cells from blood. The clonotype comes from a female donor in good health, serving as a healthy control. CDR3 loop: CASSPGGSQMYQETQYF. The CDR3 coding sequence is TGTGCCAGCAGCCCCGGGGGGAGCCAAATGTACCAAGAGACCCAGTACTTC.